Described below is a single T cell receptor beta chain sequence and its context. The CDR3 extends over 13 amino acids. Trimming at V came to 4 bases and at J to 5 bases, leaving 4 bases not matched to a gene. The V gene's germline CDR1 is SGHNT and CDR2 YYREEE (reference sequence). These data come from a study of blood T cell repertoires in COVID-19. Study at large: COVID-19 samples, acute and convalescent, were from the United States, Italy and Spain. PBMCs, B-cell-depleted T cells, or T cells provided the cDNA or gDNA that made up the material.

Original processing methods: Amplification of reference gene primers was used by the study to estimate nucleated cell counts. Produced via immunoSEQ multiplex PCR; TCRdb's table is partial and in-frame only. V, J and clone size are taken as reported in that table, and D and trimming were inferred from the DNA itself. The profile shows under 80,000 clones, roughly 90% of them singletons. Sequencing used peripheral blood. This TCR was recovered from a man older than 75 in a cohort sampled during active COVID-19. The rearrangement links TRBV5-4 to TRBJ2-5, with TRBD2 matching 8 bases. The CDR3 DNA follows: TGTGCCAGCAGCCCGACTAGCGATGAGACCCAGTACTTC. Translated: CASSPTSDETQYF.